Shown below are 2 T cell receptor beta chains from a single sample sequenced in a study of T cells in Graves' hyperthyroidism and ophthalmopathy. Template material for amplifying TCR beta CDR3 regions consisted of RNA transcripts. Primed by the HTBI set, a first-round RT-PCR was run on the TCR CDR3. TCRdb reanalysed the multiplex PCR reads using MiXCR and keeps one entry per CDR3 protein. The sample comprises under 350,000 distinct CDR3 sequences, over 15% of which are singletons, and under 55% rests with the top ten. The specimen was blood. All receptors derive from a woman in her 50s with Graves' hyperthyroidism.

Ten or more counts support this clonotype. The CDR3 sequence is CASSLTRRGYTF. The CDR3, as DNA: TGTGCCAGCAGTTTAACACGAAGGGGCTACACCTTC. The chain employs TRBV12-3 or TRBV12-4 and TRBJ1-2; D not resolved. V was shortened by 2 bases and J by 8 bases, with 9 bases between the two germline ends. This CDR3 spans 12 amino acids.

As regards this clonotype: A read error may account for a junction end that differs from germline. The rearrangement uses TRBV6-2 or TRBV6-3 and TRBJ2-1, with D possibly matching TRBD2 (6 bases). The germline V gene encodes CDR1 MNHEY and CDR2 SVGEGT. This CDR3 is 14 amino acids long. Here the CDR3 reads CASSYSASVNVQFF. The CDR3, as DNA: TGTGCCAGCAGTTACTCCGCTAGCGTCAATGTGCAGTTCTTC.